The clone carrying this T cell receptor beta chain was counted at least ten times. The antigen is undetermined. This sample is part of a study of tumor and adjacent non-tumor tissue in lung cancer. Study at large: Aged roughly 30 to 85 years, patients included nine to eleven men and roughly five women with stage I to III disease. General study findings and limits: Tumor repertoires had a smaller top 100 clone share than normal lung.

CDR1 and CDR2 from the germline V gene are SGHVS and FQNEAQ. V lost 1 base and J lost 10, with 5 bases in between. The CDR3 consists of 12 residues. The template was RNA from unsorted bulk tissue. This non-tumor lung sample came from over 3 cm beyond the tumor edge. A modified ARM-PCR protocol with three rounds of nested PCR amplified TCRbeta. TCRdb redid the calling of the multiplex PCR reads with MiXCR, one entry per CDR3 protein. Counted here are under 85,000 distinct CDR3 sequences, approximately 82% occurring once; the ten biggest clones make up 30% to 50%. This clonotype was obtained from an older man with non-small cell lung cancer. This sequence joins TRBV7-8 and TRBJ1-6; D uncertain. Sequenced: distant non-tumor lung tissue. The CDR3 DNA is TGTGCCAGCAGCTTAGTGGGCTCACCCCTCCACTTT. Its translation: CASSLVGSPLHF.